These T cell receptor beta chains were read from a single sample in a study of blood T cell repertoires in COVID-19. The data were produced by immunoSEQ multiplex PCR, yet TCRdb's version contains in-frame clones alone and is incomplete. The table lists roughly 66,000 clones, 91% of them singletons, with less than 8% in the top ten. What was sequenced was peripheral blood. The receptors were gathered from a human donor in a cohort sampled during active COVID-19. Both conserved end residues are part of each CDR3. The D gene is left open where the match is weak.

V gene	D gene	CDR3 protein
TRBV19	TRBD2	CASRTGTSGGASDTQYF
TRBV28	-	CASQDRYEQYF
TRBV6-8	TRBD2	CASTPGSIGGFTDTQYF
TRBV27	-	CASSTEVGSSYNSPLHF
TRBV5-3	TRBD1	CARSLHLQGAFSEKLFF
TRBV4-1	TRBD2	CASSQGAVLAGGFSTDTQYF
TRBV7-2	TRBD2	CASSPAMAGGETQYF
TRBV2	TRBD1	CASRAPGQQINTEAFF
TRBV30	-	CAWSPLSFGAFF
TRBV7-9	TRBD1	CASSLGDRGHEQYF
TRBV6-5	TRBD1	CASRTGYDTGELFF
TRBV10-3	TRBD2	CAIRISGGEADTQYF
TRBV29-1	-	CSVAAVNTEAFF
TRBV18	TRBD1	CASSLLMQGATKNTEAFF
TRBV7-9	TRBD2	CASSPNAHGTSGRRLEQFF
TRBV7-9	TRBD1	CATGGDSSNQPQHF
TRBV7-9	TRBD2	CASSSSGGSGLYDTQYF
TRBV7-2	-	CASSLGPADSYEQYF
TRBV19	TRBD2	CASSIGGLAGGEQFF
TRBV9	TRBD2	CASSPTSVNTDTQYF
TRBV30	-	CATRRGAEAFF
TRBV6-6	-	CATCPAGRNYGYTF
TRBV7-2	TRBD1	CASAGQAYGGYTF
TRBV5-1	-	CASSSTSGTGYTF
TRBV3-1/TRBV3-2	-	CASSQEPGAGELFF
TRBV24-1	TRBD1	CATSDTGTGVFDEQYF
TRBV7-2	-	CASSLGRGATEAFF
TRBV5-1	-	CASSGQGNTGELFF
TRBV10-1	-	CASSDRAGGHTDTQYF
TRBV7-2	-	CASSAQGGSFYEQYF
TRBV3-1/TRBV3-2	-	CASSQGGGYEQYF
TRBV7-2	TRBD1	CASSEQPDRGDGYTF
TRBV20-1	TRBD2	CSASRSGGATDTQYF
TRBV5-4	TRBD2	CASSLLLAGGTDTQYF
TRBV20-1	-	CSARRGNTIYF
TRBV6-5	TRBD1	CASTLQGARGEQYF
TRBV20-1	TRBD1	CSASLSGQGETEAFF
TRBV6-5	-	CASRGYSSLNYEQYF
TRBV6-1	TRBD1	CASSETGNQPQHF
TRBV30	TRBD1	CAWSRGTATYEQYF
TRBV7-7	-	CASRYDRRQNSPLHF
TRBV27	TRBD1	CASSSRAAGGAGANVLTF
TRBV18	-	CASSQGGLYTIYF
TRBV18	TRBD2	CASSPATSGDYNEQFF
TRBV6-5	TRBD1	CASTGTEPYEQYF
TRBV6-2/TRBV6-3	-	CASSYSRGGYTF
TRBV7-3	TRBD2	CASSLGGATDTQYF
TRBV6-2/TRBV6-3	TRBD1	CASSYSSTGQGIAYEQYF
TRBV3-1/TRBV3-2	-	CASALAGGVKWTGELFF